A single sample is the source of the 8 T cell receptor beta chains below, sequenced in a study of technical replicates of blood from a handful of donors. Libraries were prepared by immunoSEQ multiplex PCR; TCRdb keeps only in-frame clonotypes and omits some of them. The sample holds 9,500 to 15,000 clones, roughly 94% seen once. Sequenced sample: PBMCs. These receptors were taken from a human donor in good health.

The V gene is TRBV28, the J gene TRBJ2-6; tentatively, D is TRBD1 (5 bases). The V and J ends lost 5 bases and 0 bases respectively, with 17 bases between them. Germline CDR1 MDHEN, CDR2 SYDVKM. This CDR3 region has 18 residues. CDR3 DNA: TGTGCCAGCAGTCCTGACCCACAGGATTACTCTGGGGCCAACGTCCTGACTTTC. Protein: CASSPDPQDYSGANVLTF.

The chain recombines TRBV5-6 with TRBJ2-7, with 9 bases matching TRBD1. This CDR3 is built from 15 residues. The junction had 7 bases not matched to a gene; V was cut back by 4 bases and J by 2 bases. Germline CDR1 is SGHDT and CDR2 is YYEEEE. The CDR3 DNA reads TGTGCCAGCAGCAATGGACAGGGGAGCGCCTACGAGCAGTACTTC. Amino acids: CASSNGQGSAYEQYF. The full variable domain, completed using reference TRBV5-6 and TRBJ2-7, is DAGVTQSPTHLIKTRGQQVTLRCSPKSGHDTVSWYQQALGQGPQFIFQYYEEEERQRGNFPDRFSGHQFPNYSSELNVNALLLGDSALYLCASSNGQGSAYEQYFGPGTRLTVT.

The chain recombines TRBV2 with TRBJ1-1; 7 bases are a match to TRBD1. Per the germline V gene, CDR1 is SNHLY and CDR2 is FYNNEI. V was clipped by 5 bases and J by 8 bases; unmatched bases: 5. The CDR3 is 12 residues long. CDR3: CASSPGTVEAFF. The CDR3 coding sequence is TGTGCCAGCAGTCCCGGGACAGTCGAAGCTTTCTTT.

The table lists this clone with a count of one. V is TRBV9 and J is TRBJ1-1; D uncertain. Germline CDR1 and CDR2: SGDLS and YYNGEE. V was shortened by 2 bases and J by 8 bases, with 7 bases between the two germline ends. The CDR3 is made up of 11 amino acids. The CDR3 nucleotides are TGTGCCAGCAGCGTGATGCAGGAAGCTTTCTTT. Encoded protein: CASSVMQEAFF.

The chain has TRBV14 and TRBJ2-7, with D perhaps TRBD2 (5 bases). Trimming removed 5 bases from V and 3 bases from J, with 11 bases in between. The CDR3 length is 13 residues. CDR1 and CDR2 (germline): SGHDN, FVKESK. DNA for the CDR3: TGTGCCAGCAGCGCGGGCCTCCTCTACGAGCAGTACTTC. Translation gives CASSAGLLYEQYF.

The chain employs TRBV19 and TRBJ1-5; 9 bases are a match to TRBD1. Germline trimming cut 7 bases from V and 3 bases from J; bases unmatched to any gene: 4. The CDR3 is made up of 14 amino acids. Germline values: CDR1 LNHDA, CDR2 SQIVND (reference sequence). The DNA of the CDR3 is TGTGCCAGTAACGACAGGGGGTTCAATCAGCCCCAGCATTTT. Residues: CASNDRGFNQPQHF.

CDR3 nucleotides: TGCGCCAGCAGCTTGGAGGGAGGGACTGAAGCTTTCTTT. It yields the protein CASSLEGGTEAFF. V is TRBV5-1 and J is TRBJ1-1; no definite D call. Germline V lookup: CDR1 SGHRS, CDR2 YFSETQ. V gave up 0 bases and J gave up 5 bases, with 8 bases separating them. The CDR3 is 13 amino acids.

This chain joins TRBV19 and TRBJ1-5; possibly TRBD1 for D (6 bases). This CDR3 has 18 residues. The V gene lost 9 bases and the J gene lost 0 bases, with 24 bases spanning the gap. Germline V CDR1 and CDR2: LNHDA, SQIVND (reference sequence). CDR3 nucleotide sequence: TGTGCCAGATCGGGGGGTAAGAGAGACAGGCATAGCAATCAGCCCCAGCATTTT. Amino acids: CARSGGKRDRHSNQPQHF.